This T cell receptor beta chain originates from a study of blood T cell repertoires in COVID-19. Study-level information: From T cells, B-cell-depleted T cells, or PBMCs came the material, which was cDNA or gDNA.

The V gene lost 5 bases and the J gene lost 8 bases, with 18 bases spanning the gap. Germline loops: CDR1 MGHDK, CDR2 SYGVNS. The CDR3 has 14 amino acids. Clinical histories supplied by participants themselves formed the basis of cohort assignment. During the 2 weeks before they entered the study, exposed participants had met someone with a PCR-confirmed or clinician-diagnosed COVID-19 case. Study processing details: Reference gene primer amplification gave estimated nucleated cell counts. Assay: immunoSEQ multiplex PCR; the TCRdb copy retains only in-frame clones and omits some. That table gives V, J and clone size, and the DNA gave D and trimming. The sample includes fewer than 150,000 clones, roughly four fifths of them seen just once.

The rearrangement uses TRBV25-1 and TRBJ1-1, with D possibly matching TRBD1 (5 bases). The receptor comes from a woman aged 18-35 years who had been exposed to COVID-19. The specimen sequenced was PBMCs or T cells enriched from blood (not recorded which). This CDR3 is CASSKFDGSGEAFF. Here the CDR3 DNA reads TGTGCCAGCAGTAAATTTGACGGGTCAGGGGAAGCTTTCTTT.